Each of the 26 T cell receptor beta chains below was sequenced from the same sample in a study of cytomegalovirus exposure and HLA in healthy donors. The PCR employed 60 Vbeta primers together with 13 Jbeta primers. Profiling relied on immunoSEQ multiplex PCR, and the TCRdb table lists in-frame clones only, not all of them. The sample consists of 120,000 to 150,000 clones, 77% of them appearing once. What was sequenced was PBMCs. These receptors were collected from a female donor in good health and CMV-seronegative.

The table lists this clone with a count of one. DNA for the CDR3: TGTGCCAGCAGGCCCCAAAGTAAGGGGAAAAATTCACCCCTCCACTTT. The encoded protein is CASRPQSKGKNSPLHF. The J gene is TRBJ1-6, the V gene TRBV2; D possibly corresponds to TRBD1 (5 bases). Germline V lookup: CDR1 SNHLY, CDR2 FYNNEI. The CDR3 sequence is 16 residues long. The V end was cut by 6 bases, the J end by 7 bases, with 19 bases between.

There are a few counts of this clone. V and J are TRBV5-4 and TRBJ2-6; D possibly corresponds to TRBD2 (5 bases). Germline CDR1 and CDR2: SGHNT and YYREEE (reference sequence). V lost 4 bases and J 3 bases, leaving 11 bases between the germline ends. This CDR3 has 15 residues. The CDR3 sequence: CASSPREHGANVLTF. The CDR3 DNA reads TGTGCCAGCAGCCCCCGGGAACATGGGGCCAACGTCCTGACTTTC.

The chain employs TRBV14 and TRBJ1-1; D remains ambiguous. V lost 1 base to trimming and J lost 4 bases, with 10 bases between them. Per germline, CDR1 SGHDN and CDR2 FVKESK. CDR3 size: 14 residues. The CDR3 nucleotides are TGTGCCAGCAGCCAAGGTGTAGAGGCCACTGAAGCTTTCTTT. Residues: CASSQGVEATEAFF.

This clone was counted only a few times. The J gene is TRBJ1-1, the V gene TRBV6-1; TRBD1 matches 11 bases. The V segment lost 10 bases and the J segment 1 base; nucleotides outside the gene matches: 5. The CDR3 contains 14 residues. Germline CDR1 is MNHNS and CDR2 is SASEGT. The CDR3 region has the DNA TGTGCCATCGGGACAGGGGGACCGAACACTGAAGCTTTCTTT. Its translation: CAIGTGGPNTEAFF.

CDR3 sequence: CASSESTGIEAFF. CDR3 DNA: TGCGCCAGCAGTGAGTCGACGGGAATTGAAGCTTTCTTT. The chain recombines TRBV10-2 with TRBJ1-1; D uncertain. Trimming took off 0 bases at V and 7 bases at J, with 9 bases between the two ends. The CDR3 runs 13 residues. Germline V lookup: CDR1 WSHSY, CDR2 SAAADI.

This chain uses TRBV9 with TRBJ2-1; 7 bases fit TRBD1. CDR1 and CDR2 (germline): SGDLS, YYNGEE. This CDR3 comprises 17 residues. Trimming removed 4 bases from V and 9 bases from J; junction bases left unmatched: 19. Here the CDR3 DNA reads TGTGCCAGCAGCCCATCACGACAGGGCCACTTAGGGGGTGAGCAGTTCTTC. Translated, it gives CASSPSRQGHLGGEQFF.

Notes on this clone: Other DNA sequences in this specimen translate into the identical CDR3. J is TRBJ2-1 and V is TRBV27; TRBD2 agrees at 8 bases. Unmatched junction bases numbered 9, after V lost 5 bases and J lost 0 bases. Per germline, CDR1 MNHEY and CDR2 SMNVEV (reference sequence). The CDR3 length is 17 residues. The CDR3 protein is CASSPGGGPSSYNEQFF. In DNA, the CDR3 is TGTGCCAGCAGTCCCGGGGGGGGACCGAGCTCCTACAATGAGCAGTTCTTC.

This chain connects TRBV28 to TRBJ2-5; D uncertain. The closer fit of TRBJ2-7 to the DNA end suggests the J call may be wrong. The CDR3 loop spans 14 amino acids. Germline CDR1 reads MDHEN; CDR2 reads SYDVKM. The CDR3 region is CASSLFGGSYEQYF. CDR3 nucleotides: TGTGCCAGCAGTTTATTCGGCGGCTCCTACGAGCAGTACTTC.

The chain carries TRBV12-1 and TRBJ2-1; TRBD2, the D gene given by the table, was not confirmed from the DNA. TRBV12-1 is a pseudogene segment. CDR3 size: 16 residues. The CDR3 reads CASSFAGLAGGHEQFF. CDR3 in DNA: TGTGCCAGCAGCTTTGCGGGACTAGCGGGGGGGCATGAGCAGTTCTTC.

The rearrangement links TRBV7-9 to TRBJ2-1; 7 nucleotides line up with TRBD2. Unmatched junction bases numbered 6, after V lost 1 base and J lost 9 bases. CDR3 size: 14 residues. Germline values: CDR1 SEHNR, CDR2 FQNEAQ (reference sequence). The CDR3 is CASSLEGRGVEQFF. The CDR3 bases are TGTGCCAGCAGCTTAGAGGGTCGGGGGGTTGAGCAGTTCTTC.

This chain links TRBV6-1 with TRBJ1-3; 7 bases align to TRBD1. This CDR3 has 13 amino acids. Germline assignment: CDR1 MNHNS and CDR2 SASEGT. Trimming at V came to 6 bases and at J to 2 bases, leaving 1 base not matched to a gene. The CDR3, as DNA: TGTGCCAGCAGAGACAGGGCTGGAAACACCATATATTTT. It specifies CASRDRAGNTIYF.

The rearrangement links TRBV2 to TRBJ2-7; 10 bases map to TRBD1. Germline CDR1 reads SNHLY; CDR2 reads FYNNEI. J lost 5 bases, V lost 8 bases, and 6 bases had no gene match. This CDR3 comprises 13 residues. The CDR3 spells CASGQGVINEQYF. CDR3 DNA: TGTGCCAGCGGACAGGGGGTAATCAACGAGCAGTACTTC.

The rearrangement uses TRBV27 and TRBJ2-6; possible D gene TRBD1, 6 bases. Germline loops: CDR1 MNHEY, CDR2 SMNVEV (reference sequence). The CDR3 contains 16 residues. V was clipped by 5 bases and J by 1 base, with 12 bases between them. The CDR3 spells CASSPRQASGANVLTF. CDR3 nucleotide sequence: TGTGCCAGCAGTCCACGACAGGCGTCTGGGGCCAACGTCCTGACTTTC.

The chain couples TRBV7-2 to TRBJ1-3, with D perhaps matching TRBD1 (6 bases). CDR1 SGHTA and CDR2 FQGNSA come from the germline V gene. Deletions cut 1 base from V and 0 bases from J, with 10 bases between. CDR3 length: 16 residues. The CDR3 region has the DNA TGTGCCAGCAGCTTAGGACAGGCACACTCTGGAAACACCATATATTTT. It translates to CASSLGQAHSGNTIYF.

The chain recombines TRBV5-1 with TRBJ1-1; D is ambiguous. The CDR3 runs to 13 residues. Trimming pared 0 bases from V and 5 bases from J, leaving 8 bases between. Germline loops: CDR1 SGHRS, CDR2 YFSETQ. This CDR3 is CASSLVRGTEAFF. The CDR3 DNA sequence: TGCGCCAGCAGCTTGGTACGGGGTACTGAAGCTTTCTTT.

The chain couples TRBV6-1 to TRBJ2-1, with D maybe TRBD1 (5 bases). The germline V gene has CDR1 MNHNS and CDR2 SASEGT. V shed 8 bases and J shed 8 bases, with 13 bases lying between them. This CDR3 region has 12 residues. CDR3 protein: CASGDRQYEQFF. The CDR3 DNA reads TGTGCCAGCGGAGACAGACAATATGAGCAGTTCTTC.

CDR3 in amino acids: CASSTGEMRNKLFF. CDR3 bases: TGTGCCAGCTCCACGGGGGAGATGCGCAATAAACTGTTTTTT. The chain joins TRBV6-5 to TRBJ1-4, with D perhaps TRBD1 (5 bases). Germline lookup yields CDR1 MNHEY and CDR2 SVGAGI. This CDR3 spans 14 amino acids. With 8 bases removed from V and 11 bases from J, the gap between germline ends came to 21 bases.

This clone was counted a few times. The chain recombines TRBV25-1 with TRBJ1-4, with TRBD1 as a possible D gene (6 bases). The CDR3 consists of 15 residues. CDR1 MGHDK and CDR2 SYGVNS come from the germline V gene. The V gene lost 2 bases and the J gene lost 6 bases, with 13 bases spanning the gap. The CDR3 DNA is TGTGCCAGCAGTGAAGGGGGTAGGGGGTATGAAAAACTGTTTTTT. Amino acids: CASSEGGRGYEKLFF.

Comment on this clone: The same CDR3 is also encoded by other DNA sequences in this sample. The rearrangement joins TRBV5-1 to TRBJ2-6, with 7 bases that match TRBD2. V lost 0 bases to trimming and J lost 0 bases; unmatched junction nucleotides: 3. The CDR3 length is 17 residues. Germline V gives CDR1 SGHRS, CDR2 YFSETQ. The CDR3 bases are TGCGCCAGCAGCTTGGAGGTAGCGGGCTCTGGGGCCAACGTCCTGACTTTC. Translated: CASSLEVAGSGANVLTF.

This clone was observed a handful of times. The chain couples TRBV10-2 to TRBJ1-2, with D uncertain. Trimming removed 4 bases at V and 8 bases at J, with 11 bases between. The CDR3 loop spans 12 amino acids. Germline CDR1 and CDR2: WSHSY and SAAADI. The CDR3 region has the DNA TGCGCCAGCAGTGCGGCCCTGGAGGGCTACACCTTC. Translation gives CASSAALEGYTF.

The V and J genes are TRBV19 and TRBJ2-3; a weak D match, TRBD2 (6 bases). Trimming cost V 5 bases and J 6 bases, with 12 bases left between them. CDR3 size: 13 residues. CDR1 is LNHDA and CDR2 is SQIVND in the germline V gene (reference sequence). In DNA form, the CDR3 reads TGTGCCAGTAGTCGGACTAATGACGATACGCAGTATTTT. Translation: CASSRTNDDTQYF.

The table lists this clone with a few counts. The chain couples TRBV6-5 to TRBJ1-1; maybe TRBD1 (6 bases). V lost 6 bases to trimming and J lost 2 bases, with 13 bases between them. The germline V gene encodes CDR1 MNHEY and CDR2 SVGAGI. This CDR3 has 14 amino acids. The CDR3 is CASRELQGNTEAFF. CDR3 coding DNA: TGTGCCAGCAGGGAACTACAGGGTAACACTGAAGCTTTCTTT.

J is TRBJ2-7 and V is TRBV5-1; TRBD1 might be the D (6 bases). Trimming pared 6 bases from V and 0 bases from J, leaving 16 bases between. Per the germline V gene, CDR1 is SGHRS and CDR2 is YFSETQ. This CDR3 has 15 residues. The CDR3 nucleotides read TGCGCCAGCAACCTAACAGGGCACAGCTCCTACGAGCAGTACTTC. Its translation is CASNLTGHSSYEQYF.

The chain employs TRBV10-1 and TRBJ2-2, with 8 bases fitting TRBD1. The CDR3 extends over 14 amino acids. The trim removed 6 bases at V and 1 base at J, leaving 1 base unmatched. Germline CDR1 is WNHNN and CDR2 is SYGVQD (reference sequence). The CDR3 is CASRGQGNTGELFF. The CDR3 coding sequence is TGCGCCAGCAGAGGACAGGGGAACACCGGGGAGCTGTTTTTT.

The chain carries TRBV5-8 and TRBJ2-5; D gene ambiguous. Trimming left V 2 bases short and J 4 bases short, with 6 bases between. Germline CDR1 and CDR2: SGHTS and YDEGEE. The CDR3 runs to 12 residues. The CDR3 protein is CASSLSIETQYF. CDR3 bases: TGTGCCAGCAGCTTATCAATAGAGACCCAGTACTTC.

V and J are TRBV6-5 and TRBJ2-1; 11 nucleotides match TRBD2. The CDR3 has 16 amino acids. The V segment lost 4 bases and the J segment 4 bases; nucleotides outside the gene matches: 6. Germline lookup yields CDR1 MNHEY and CDR2 SVGAGI. This chain's CDR3 is CASSFPGTSGYNEQFF. The DNA of the CDR3 is TGTGCCAGCAGTTTCCCCGGGACTAGCGGATACAATGAGCAGTTCTTC.